In its sample, the clone carrying this T cell receptor beta chain was seen many times. UMIs and a universal primer site were added when TCR cDNA was made by 5'RACE template switching. Using its own MiXCR run on the 5' RACE reads, TCRdb lists one record per CDR3 protein. The table lists about 22,000 distinct CDR3 sequences, 5.2% of them singletons. The source of the sample is a study of T cells after yellow fever vaccination. Study-wide results and limits: Clonotypes that responded to the vaccine were almost all undetectable in sorted memory subsets on day 0. Most primary-vaccination clones reappeared after the booster (approximately 96% CD4, roughly 88% CD8).

CDR3 length: 14 residues. Trimming at V came to 6 bases and at J to 5 bases, leaving 7 bases not matched to a gene. Germline V lookup: CDR1 SGHDT, CDR2 YYEEEE. The sample in question was PBMCs, either bulk or a sorted T-cell subset (CD4+, CD8+, memory, or dextramer-sorted; not recorded which), obtained roughly 46 days after the first yellow fever vaccination. This sequence joins TRBV5-6 and TRBJ1-1, with 10 positions matching TRBD1. The TCR originated in a man between 18 and 29 years old who received the YFV17D yellow fever vaccine. CDR3 bases: TGTGCCAGCATCCCCCGGGACAGGGGAACTGAAGCTTTCTTT. It is translated as CASIPRDRGTEAFF.